This T cell receptor (beta chain) was sequenced during a study of blood T cell repertoires in COVID-19. Germline lookup yields CDR1 GTSNPN and CDR2 SVGIG (reference sequence). The CDR3 totals 14 residues. V shed 0 bases and J shed 3 bases, with 12 bases lying between them. Generated by immunoSEQ multiplex PCR, the TCRdb table keeps only in-frame clones and is missing some. The sample gives about 72,000 clones, just over 85% of which show up once; around 9.9% is in the top ten. The V and J genes are TRBV30 and TRBJ2-7; a weak D match, TRBD2 (5 bases). Material: peripheral blood. This TCR was sampled from a man between 65 and 79 years old with active or convalescent COVID-19. The chain's CDR3 is CAWSVPGIGYEQYF. The CDR3 nucleotides read TGTGCCTGGAGTGTACCGGGGATTGGCTACGAGCAGTACTTC.